This T cell receptor beta chain was identified in a study of cytomegalovirus exposure and HLA in healthy donors. Study at large: An earlier analysis found under 130 million unique TCR beta sequences from around 180 million T cells. Membership in the Caucasian-associated ancestry cluster was found for approximately 85% of roughly 400 genotyped donors. General study findings and limits: Usually a TCR sequence was rare, but some public TCRs were found in many donors. A later analysis found that most CMV-associated TCR beta chains appeared HLA-restricted.

The PCR made use of 60 Vbeta and 13 Jbeta primers. Repertoires were generated with immunoSEQ multiplex PCR, while TCRdb's copy carries only in-frame clones and drops some. This table has around 150,000 clones, about 75% appearing once. About this clone: Its target is unknown.

CDR1 is ENHRY, CDR2 SYGVKD, per germline. The CDR3 contains 12 residues. Trimming cost V 10 bases and J 3 bases; bases outside gene matches: 5. This sequence originates from a female donor in good health and CMV-seronegative. Sequenced sample: PBMCs. The genes are TRBV10-3 and TRBJ1-2; 7 bases agree with TRBD1. In DNA, the CDR3 is TGTGCCACCAACACAGGGGACTATGGCTACACCTTC. Translating it yields CATNTGDYGYTF.